The 13 T cell receptor beta chains reported below all come from one sample, sequenced in a study of blood T cell repertoires in COVID-19. Measured with immunoSEQ multiplex PCR; TCRdb has only the in-frame clones, and not every one. The table has 430,000 or so clones, more than 75% seen once. Sequencing was done on a sample of PBMCs or T cells enriched from blood (not recorded which). The origin of the receptors is a woman between 40 and 50 years old who had recovered from COVID-19.

V and J are TRBV19 and TRBJ2-2; 8 nucleotides match TRBD2. This CDR3 is built from 16 residues. V lost 4 bases and J lost 6; bases outside the gene matches: 10. Germline CDR1 is LNHDA and CDR2 is SQIVND (reference sequence). CDR3 DNA sequence: TGTGCCAGTAGTAATCTAGCGGGTCTAACTCCCGGGGAGCTGTTTTTT. This translates into CASSNLAGLTPGELFF.

V gene TRBV19 combines with J gene TRBJ1-5; D remains unclear. CDR3 length: 18 residues. The V and J ends lost 10 bases and 1 base respectively, with 26 bases between them. CDR1 and CDR2 from the germline V gene are LNHDA and SQIVND (reference sequence). The CDR3 region is CATSSPARLSVSNQPQHF. In nucleotides, the CDR3 is TGTGCCACTTCTTCCCCGGCACGACTTAGTGTGAGCAATCAGCCCCAGCATTTT.

V is TRBV13 and J is TRBJ2-3; D call uncertain. Germline V CDR1 and CDR2: PRHDT, FYEKMQ (reference sequence). This CDR3 has 16 amino acids. Trimming removed 3 bases at V and 4 bases at J, with 17 bases between. The DNA of the CDR3 is TGTGCCAGCAGCTTTGGTCCGCCACTGTACGCAGATACGCAGTATTTT. The encoded protein is CASSFGPPLYADTQYF.

The chain couples TRBV5-4 to TRBJ2-2; 10 nucleotides align to TRBD1. Losses at the gene ends were 3 bases for V and 11 bases for J; bases not matched to a gene: 10. This CDR3 contains 15 residues. CDR1 SGHNT and CDR2 YYREEE come from the germline V gene (reference sequence). The CDR3 nucleotides are TGTGCCAGCAGCTCGGGCGGGGGACAGGGGTTTGAGCTGTTTTTT. Translation: CASSSGGGQGFELFF.

The rearrangement uses TRBV9 and TRBJ2-3; TRBD2 aligns across 8 bases. With V trimmed by 0 bases and J by 6 bases, 12 bases remained unmatched. Germline lookup yields CDR1 SGDLS and CDR2 YYNGEE. The length of the CDR3 is 17 residues. The CDR3 is CASSVVAGGHGDDTQYF. CDR3 nucleotide sequence: TGTGCCAGCAGCGTAGTGGCGGGAGGCCACGGGGATGATACGCAGTATTTT.

V usage is TRBV6-5 and J usage is TRBJ1-2, with 8 bases lining up with TRBD1. V lost 6 bases to trimming and J lost 2 bases; unmatched junction nucleotides: 8. The CDR3 has 15 residues. The V gene's germline CDR1 is MNHEY and CDR2 SVGAGI. The CDR3 loop reads CASRRAGGSNYGYTF. Written as DNA, the CDR3 is TGTGCCAGCAGACGAGCAGGGGGCTCCAACTATGGCTACACCTTC.

The CDR3 here is CASNLNPYEQYF. The CDR3 DNA is TGTGCCAGCAACCTAAATCCCTACGAGCAGTACTTC. The rearrangement uses TRBV7-2 and TRBJ2-7; no definite D call. Germline V CDR1 and CDR2: SGHTA, FQGNSA. This CDR3 comprises 12 residues. Trimming shortened V by 7 bases and J by 2 bases, and 9 bases separated the two germline ends.

This clone showed up just a few times. The CDR3 here is CASSEQGAGGGYTF. Written as DNA, the CDR3 is TGTGCCAGCAGTGAACAGGGGGCAGGTGGCGGCTACACCTTC. The gene calls are TRBV2 and TRBJ1-2; 8 bases line up with TRBD1. The V segment lost 2 bases and the J segment 8 bases; nucleotides outside the gene matches: 7. The CDR3 covers 14 residues. CDR1 SNHLY and CDR2 FYNNEI come from the germline V gene.

This chain joins TRBV19 and TRBJ2-1; 7 bases align to TRBD1. V lost 7 bases and J lost 1; bases outside the gene matches: 13. The CDR3 length is 17 residues. Germline values: CDR1 LNHDA, CDR2 SQIVND (reference sequence). CDR3 DNA sequence: TGTGCCAGTACCACACCGACAGGGCCGTGGTCCTACAATGAGCAGTTCTTC. Its protein is CASTTPTGPWSYNEQFF.

This clone was recorded a few times. The chain combines TRBV6-2 or TRBV6-3 with TRBJ2-7; TRBD1 agrees at 8 bases. Germline V gives CDR1 MNHEY, CDR2 SVGEGT. This CDR3 region has 14 residues. With 6 bases clipped from V and 3 bases from J, the junction kept 7 bases outside the gene matches. This CDR3 reads CASSGQGFFYEQYF. The CDR3 bases are TGTGCCAGCAGCGGACAGGGTTTCTTCTACGAGCAGTACTTC.

This clone was recorded a few times. V is TRBV5-8 and J is TRBJ2-7; a possible D gene is TRBD1 (5 bases). Germline-derived CDR1 and CDR2 are SGHTS and YDEGEE. Deletions cut 5 bases from V and 0 bases from J, with 12 bases between. This CDR3 contains 14 residues. The CDR3 is CASRQVTHSYEQYF. The DNA for the CDR3 is TGTGCCAGCAGACAGGTAACCCACTCCTACGAGCAGTACTTC.

V and J are TRBV7-2 and TRBJ1-2, with 8 nucleotides matching TRBD1. V was clipped by 6 bases and J by 4 bases; unmatched bases: 10. Germline CDR1 and CDR2: SGHTA and FQGNSA. This CDR3 contains 15 residues. In DNA, the CDR3 is TGTGCCAGCAGTGGGCAGCAGGGGGCGGGCTATGGCTACACCTTC. Its protein is CASSGQQGAGYGYTF.

The chain carries TRBV5-1 and TRBJ1-2, with 11 nucleotides matching TRBD1. Germline CDR1 is SGHRS and CDR2 is YFSETQ. The length of the CDR3 is 15 residues. The V and J ends lost 1 base and 8 bases, in that order; junction bases with no gene match: 7. The CDR3, as DNA: TGCGCCAGCAGCTTGACAGGACAGGGGGCGGAGGGCTACACCTTC. This codes for CASSLTGQGAEGYTF.